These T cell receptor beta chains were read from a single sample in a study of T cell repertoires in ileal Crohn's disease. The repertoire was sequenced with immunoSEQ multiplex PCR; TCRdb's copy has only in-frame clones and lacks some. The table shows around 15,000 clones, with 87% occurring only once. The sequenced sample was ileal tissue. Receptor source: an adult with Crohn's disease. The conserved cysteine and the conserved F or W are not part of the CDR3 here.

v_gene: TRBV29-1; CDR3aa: SARLQGSPNEKLF
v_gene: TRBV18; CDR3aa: ASSPRQGRSGANVLT
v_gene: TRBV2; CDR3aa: ASSNLGGPTEAF
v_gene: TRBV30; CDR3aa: AWSVWRGSKNIQY
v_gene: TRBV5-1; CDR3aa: ASSLDKGLAGSNEQY
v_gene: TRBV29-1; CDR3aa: SVRSSGELF
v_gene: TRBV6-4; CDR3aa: ASSESGGATDTQY
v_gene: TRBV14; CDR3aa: ASSQTSYNEQF
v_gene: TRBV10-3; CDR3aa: ATTTGMNTEAF
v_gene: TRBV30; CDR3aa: AWSLMDYGYT
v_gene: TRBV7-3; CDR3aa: ASSLLPGGLHSYNEQF
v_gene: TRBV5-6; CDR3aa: ASSFPRQDPYGYT
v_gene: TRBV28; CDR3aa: ASLDGAGGFT
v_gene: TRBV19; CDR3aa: ASSNGQWGSTEAF
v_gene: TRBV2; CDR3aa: ASRDHLRETQY
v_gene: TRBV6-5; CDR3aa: ASSDPTGGNTIY
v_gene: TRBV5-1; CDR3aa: ASSLTSARDEQF
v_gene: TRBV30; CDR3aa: AWSVLGRPNTEAF
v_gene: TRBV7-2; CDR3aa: ASSLSAGVTSEQY
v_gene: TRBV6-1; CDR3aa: ASGTMGQGHYGYT
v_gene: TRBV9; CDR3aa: ASSVEQGVQQQY
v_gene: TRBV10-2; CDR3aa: ASSEAGGQREQY
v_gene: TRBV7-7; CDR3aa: ASSLGGYTDTQY
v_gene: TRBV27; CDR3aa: ATKGGALINYGYT
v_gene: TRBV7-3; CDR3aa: ASSAGGATTGELF
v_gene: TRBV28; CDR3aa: ASSLEQSNTEAF
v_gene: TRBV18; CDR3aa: ASSPQGANYGYT
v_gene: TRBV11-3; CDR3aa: ASSFPSRGTSGGQPYEQY
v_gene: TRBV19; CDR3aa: ASRRTVSGNTIY
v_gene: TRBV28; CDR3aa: AAAGNTGELF
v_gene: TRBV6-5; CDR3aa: ASSFNPGGNTEAF